The entry that follows covers one TCR beta chain sequence. The assay was immunoSEQ multiplex PCR, and TCRdb's table has in-frame clones only and misses some. This table holds 45,000 to 60,000 clones, 80% to 90% found once. Single viable CD3+CD4+CD8-CD45RO+ cells were sorted as the memory CD4+ T cells. This sample is drawn from a study of memory CD4+ T cells and cytomegalovirus serostatus. This TCR came from an adult in good health and CMV-seropositive. Sequences were obtained from memory CD4+ T cells from blood.

The DNA of the CDR3 is TGTGCCAGCTCACCGGCAGGGGTCTACGAGCAGTACTTC. It yields the protein CASSPAGVYEQYF. J is TRBJ2-7 and V is TRBV18, with D perhaps matching TRBD1 (6 bases). The germline V gene has CDR1 KGHSH and CDR2 LQKENI. V was trimmed by 3 bases and J by 3 bases, leaving 9 bases between them. This CDR3 is built from 13 residues.